This TCR beta chain was observed in a study of T cells in Graves' hyperthyroidism and ophthalmopathy. The CDR3 covers 15 residues. CDR1 SGHRS and CDR2 YFSETQ come from the germline V gene. V lost 0 bases to trimming and J lost 7 bases, with 11 bases between them. Amplified TCR beta CDR3 regions came from RNA transcripts. The TCR CDR3 was amplified in a first-round RT-PCR using the HTBI primer set. TCRdb reprocessed the multiplex PCR reads via MiXCR and lists one record per CDR3 protein. The repertoire holds fewer than 450,000 distinct CDR3 sequences, with roughly 15% as singletons. This clonotype was found a few times.

Sequencing was carried out using blood. This sequence was found in a woman between 25 and 40 years old with Graves' hyperthyroidism that later progressed to Graves' ophthalmopathy. The chain combines TRBV5-1 with TRBJ1-6, with a weak D call TRBD1 (5 bases). The CDR3: CASSLVRGRNSPLHF. The CDR3 DNA follows: TGCGCCAGCAGCTTGGTCCGGGGGAGGAATTCACCCCTCCACTTT.